This T cell receptor (beta chain) was sequenced during a study of breast tumors, draining lymph nodes, adjacent tissues (dated by TCRdb to the mid-2010s). About the full investigation: TCR beta repertoires were compared across tumor, adjacent nontumor tissue and axillary lymph nodes obtained from breast cancer patients. In human breast cancer, the study set out to evaluate how tumor, surrounding tissue and draining lymph node repertoires relate to one another and whether T cells may move between these sites. Broader findings and caveats from the paper: The conclusion that tumor T cells originate in lymph nodes was framed as consistent with a hypothesis rather than directly demonstrated. In luminal-like breast cancer, tumor and nontumor tissue repertoires resembled each other significantly more than in basal-like breast cancer. The data were considered consistent with most tumor T cells being derived from the lymph node and subsequently expanding within tumor tissue. Tumor T-cell repertoires showed less diversity than lymph node repertoires and more diversity than nontumor tissue repertoires, and tumor T-cell repertoires showed preferential V and J gene usage.

After removal of 0 bases from V and 6 bases from J, the junction retains 3 bases not matched to a gene. From a lookup of the germline V gene (reference sequence), CDR1 and CDR2 are LNHNV and YYDKDF. The CDR3, cysteine through phenylalanine, is 15 amino acids long. The retained sequence is limited to the CDR3, 45 bases, with the frame set at the first base. Sequencing used an Illumina HiSeq 2000. TCR beta chain libraries were generated through multiplex PCR amplification. The amplified TCR beta chain products were analyzed by high-throughput sequencing. The public reads were run again by TCRdb, first through fastp at Q25 and then through MiXCR, and only productive beta chains were kept. All rows with the same CDR3 protein become a single entry with the most common DNA and genes. The sample table holds about 47,000 distinct CDR3 sequences, of which 23% were seen once. 8% of the sample comes from the top ten.

Turning to this clonotype: The antigen it recognizes is unknown. The input lacks base qualities; no much larger clone sits a single base away.

Material for sequencing was breast tumor tissue. The receptor was isolated from a female donor with breast cancer. Some clones in this sample may be carry-over from other donors' samples. The sequence joins TRBV15 to TRBJ2-1; TRBD1 matches 9 bases in the middle. This receptor carries the CDR3 CATSRDSTGGNEQFF. The sequenced DNA is TGTGCCACCAGCAGAGATTCGACAGGGGGCAATGAGCAGTTCTTC.